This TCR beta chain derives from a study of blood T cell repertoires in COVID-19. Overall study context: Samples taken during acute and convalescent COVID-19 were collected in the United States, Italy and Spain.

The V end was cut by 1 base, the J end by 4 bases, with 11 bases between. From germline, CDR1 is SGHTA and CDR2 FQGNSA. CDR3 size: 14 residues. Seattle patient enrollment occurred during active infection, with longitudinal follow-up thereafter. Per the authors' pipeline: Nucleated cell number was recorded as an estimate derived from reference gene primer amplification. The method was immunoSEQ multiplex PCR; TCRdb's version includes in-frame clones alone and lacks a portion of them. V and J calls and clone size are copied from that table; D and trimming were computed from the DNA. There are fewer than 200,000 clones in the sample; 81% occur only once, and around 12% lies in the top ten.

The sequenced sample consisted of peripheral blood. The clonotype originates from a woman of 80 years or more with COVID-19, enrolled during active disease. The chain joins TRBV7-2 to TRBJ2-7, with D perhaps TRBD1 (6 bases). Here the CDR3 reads CASSLGGRGYEQYF. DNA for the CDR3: TGTGCCAGCAGCTTAGGAGGCAGGGGATACGAGCAGTACTTC.